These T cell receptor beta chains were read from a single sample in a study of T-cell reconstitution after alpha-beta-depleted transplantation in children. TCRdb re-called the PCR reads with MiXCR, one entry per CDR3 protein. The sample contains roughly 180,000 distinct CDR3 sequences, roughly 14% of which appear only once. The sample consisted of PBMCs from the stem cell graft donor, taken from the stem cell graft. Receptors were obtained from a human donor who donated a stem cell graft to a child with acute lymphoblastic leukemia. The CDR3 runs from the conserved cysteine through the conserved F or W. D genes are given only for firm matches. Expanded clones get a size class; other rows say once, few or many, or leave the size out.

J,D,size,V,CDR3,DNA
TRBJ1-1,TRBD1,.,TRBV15,CATSKPGQGLYTEAFF,TGTGCCACCAGCAAACCGGGACAGGGTCTTTACACTGAAGCTTTCTTT
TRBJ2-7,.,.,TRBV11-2,CASSLDQGPGFYEHYF,TGTGCCAGCAGCTTAGATCAAGGTCCAGGGTTCTACGAGCACTACTTC
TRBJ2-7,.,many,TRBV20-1,CSARDEGRVSSYEQYF,TGCAGTGCTAGAGATGAGGGGCGGGTCAGCTCCTACGAGCAGTACTTC
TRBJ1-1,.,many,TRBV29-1,CSVGAYVGVNTEAFF,TGCAGCGTTGGGGCCTACGTGGGGGTGAACACTGAAGCTTTCTTT
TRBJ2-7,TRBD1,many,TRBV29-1,CSGMTGGGFEQYF,TGCAGCGGGATGACAGGGGGCGGATTCGAGCAGTACTTC
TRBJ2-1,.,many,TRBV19,CASNSLSYNEQFF,TGTGCCAGCAACTCCCTTTCCTACAATGAGCAGTTCTTC
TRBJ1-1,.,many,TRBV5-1,CASRPLDGNTEAFF,TGCGCCAGCAGACCTCTGGACGGGAACACTGAAGCTTTCTTT
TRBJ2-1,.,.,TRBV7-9,CASNEASLRDEQFF,TGTGCCAGCAACGAGGCTTCCCTCAGGGATGAGCAGTTCTTC
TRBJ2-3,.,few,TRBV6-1,CASSELSGAGTQYF,TGTGCCAGCAGTGAACTCTCCGGCGCAGGGACGCAGTATTTT
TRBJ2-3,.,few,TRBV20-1,CSALEGRFTKDTQYF,TGCAGTGCCCTTGAGGGACGTTTCACTAAAGATACGCAGTATTTT
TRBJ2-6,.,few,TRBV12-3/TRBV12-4,CASSLEGEASGANVLTF,TGTGCCAGCAGTTTAGAGGGGGAGGCCTCTGGGGCCAACGTCCTGACTTTC
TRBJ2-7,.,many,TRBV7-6,CASSWGQSYEQYF,TGTGCCAGCAGCTGGGGACAATCCTACGAGCAGTACTTC
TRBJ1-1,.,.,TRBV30,CAWMESGNTEAFF,TGTGCCTGGATGGAATCGGGGAACACTGAAGCTTTCTTT
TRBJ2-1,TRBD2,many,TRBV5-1,CASSFPSGDKVNEQFF,TGCGCCAGCAGTTTTCCTAGCGGGGACAAGGTGAATGAGCAGTTCTTC
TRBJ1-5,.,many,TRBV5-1,CASSLGGRNQPQHF,TGCGCCAGCAGCTTGGGGGGTCGCAATCAGCCCCAGCATTTT
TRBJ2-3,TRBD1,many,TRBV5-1,CASSLAPLTGAGSTDTQYF,TGCGCCAGCAGTCTAGCCCCTCTGACAGGGGCGGGATCCACAGATACGCAGTATTTT
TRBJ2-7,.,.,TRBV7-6,CASSLVSSTGGAEQYF,TGTGCCAGCAGCTTAGTTAGTTCTACTGGGGGTGCCGAGCAGTACTTC
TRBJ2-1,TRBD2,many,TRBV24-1,CATSVISGSKDEQFF,TGTGCCACCAGTGTAATTAGCGGGAGTAAAGATGAGCAGTTCTTC
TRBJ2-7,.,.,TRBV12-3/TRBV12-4,CASSHRVLYEQYF,TGTGCCAGCAGTCACCGGGTCCTCTACGAGCAGTACTTC
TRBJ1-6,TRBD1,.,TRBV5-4,CASGGDSLNSPLHF,TGTGCCAGCGGCGGGGACAGCCTAAATTCACCCCTCCACTTT
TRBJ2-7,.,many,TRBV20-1,CSARDRPGRYEQYF,TGCAGTGCTAGAGATCGCCCGGGCCGCTACGAGCAGTACTTC
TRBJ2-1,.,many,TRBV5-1,CASSSTPGGSSYNEQFF,TGCGCCAGCAGCTCCACCCCAGGAGGGAGCTCCTACAATGAGCAGTTCTTC
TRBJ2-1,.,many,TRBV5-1,CASSLQSGSSYNEQFF,TGCGCCAGCAGCTTGCAAAGCGGCAGCTCCTACAATGAGCAGTTCTTC